What follows describes a single TCR beta chain. No antigen is known for it. This entry comes from a study of beta chain features in type 1 diabetes. CDR3 size: 17 residues. V dropped 4 bases and J dropped 0 bases, with 16 bases sitting between them. Germline assignment: CDR1 SGHRS and CDR2 YFSETQ. Averaging about 116 mL, one heparinised blood draw came from each individual donor. All of the sorted populations showed purity greater than 95%. Every isolated RNA sample was fully reverse transcribed, so sequencing captured expressed TCRB transcripts. TCRdb keeps only in-frame clones here, not all; method: immunoSEQ multiplex PCR. The data show 25,000 to 30,000 clones, almost 65% seen once. Study results and caveats: Cells carrying high TCR expression could end up over-represented when cDNA is sequenced. Type 1 diabetes patients showed a moderate but significant shortening of TCRB CDR3s in all four CD4+ subsets.

The sample comprised Tregs from blood. The origin of this receptor is a woman under 40 with type 1 diabetes. This rearrangement joins TRBV5-1 to TRBJ1-4; a weak D match, TRBD1 (5 bases). The CDR3 reads CASSPTPPGATNEKLFF. The CDR3 region has the DNA TGCGCCAGCAGCCCCACACCCCCGGGGGCAACTAATGAAAAACTGTTTTTT. The complete variable domain, with remaining parts taken from reference TRBV5-1 and TRBJ1-4, reads KAGVTQTPRYLIKTRGQQVTLSCSPISGHRSVSWYQQTPGQGLQFLFEYFSETQRNKGNFPGRFSGRQFSNSRSEMNVSTLELGDSALYLCASSPTPPGATNEKLFFGSGTQLSVL.